This record covers a single T cell receptor (beta chain). Its antigen is undetermined. The ends lost 2 bases at V and 8 bases at J; junction bases unmatched: 8. The CDR3 has 16 amino acids. Germline loops: CDR1 SGHTA, CDR2 FQGTGA. The protocol was immunoSEQ multiplex PCR, while the TCRdb copy is restricted to in-frame clones and leaves out a portion. The repertoire holds roughly 2,300,000 clones, 80% to 95% seen once, with about 0.36% in the top ten. Within Nashville, Tennessee resided all donors, each a Caucasian adult. The sample belongs to a study of shared clonotypes between healthy human individuals. Study-level findings and limits: What rarefaction showed was incomplete sorted-subset sequencing despite large depth. The study generally estimated greater richness for naive than memory subsets. Non-shared clonotypes were found to have lower generation probabilities than the clonotypes that were shared by all four of the sorted-subset donors.

The source is a man aged 18 to 30 in good health. Some clones in this sample may be carry-over from other donors' samples. The chain is built from TRBV7-3 and TRBJ2-1; 11 positions match TRBD2. Sequenced sample: naive CD4+ T cells from PBMCs. Indicated subset: CD45RA+ positively selected. This CDR3 is CASSLATSGKGDEQFF. The CDR3 DNA follows: TGTGCCAGCAGCTTAGCGACTAGCGGGAAGGGGGATGAGCAGTTCTTC.